This T cell receptor (beta chain) was identified during a study of blood T cell repertoires in COVID-19. Turning to the study itself: The study drew acute and convalescent COVID-19 samples from the United States, Italy and Spain. PBMCs, B-cell-depleted T cells, or T cells were the source of the cDNA or gDNA that made up the material.

CDR1 is MDHEN, CDR2 SYDVKM, per germline. V dropped 3 bases and J dropped 4 bases, with 15 bases sitting between them. The CDR3 loop spans 15 amino acids. The authors' processing: Reference gene primers were amplified, and this amplification served to estimate nucleated cell counts. Measured with immunoSEQ multiplex PCR; TCRdb has only the in-frame clones, and not every one. That table gives V, J and clone size, and the DNA gave D and trimming. The data hold around 240,000 clones, with 65% to 90% observed a single time. The TCR sequence derives from a woman aged 50 to 65 with acute or convalescent COVID-19. What was sequenced was peripheral blood. This chain joins TRBV28 and TRBJ1-2; D might be TRBD1 (5 bases). This CDR3 reads CASSLGGNSGYGYTF. CDR3 bases: TGTGCCAGCAGTTTGGGGGGAAACTCTGGCTATGGCTACACCTTC.